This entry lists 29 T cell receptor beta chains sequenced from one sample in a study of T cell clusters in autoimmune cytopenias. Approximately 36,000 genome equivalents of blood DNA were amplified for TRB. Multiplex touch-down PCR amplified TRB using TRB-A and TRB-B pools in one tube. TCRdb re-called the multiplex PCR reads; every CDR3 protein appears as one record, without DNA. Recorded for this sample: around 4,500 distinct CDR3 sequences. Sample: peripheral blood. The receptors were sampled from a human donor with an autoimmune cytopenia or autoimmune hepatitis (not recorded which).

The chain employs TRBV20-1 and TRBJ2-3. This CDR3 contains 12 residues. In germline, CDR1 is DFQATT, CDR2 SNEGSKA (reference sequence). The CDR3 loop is CSARDLVDTQYF.

This CDR3 reads CSARDRAGPNYNEQFF. The V gene is TRBV20-1, the J gene TRBJ2-1; there is no DNA to check the TCRdb D call of TRBD1. Germline CDR1 is DFQATT and CDR2 is SNEGSKA (reference sequence). CDR3 size: 16 residues.

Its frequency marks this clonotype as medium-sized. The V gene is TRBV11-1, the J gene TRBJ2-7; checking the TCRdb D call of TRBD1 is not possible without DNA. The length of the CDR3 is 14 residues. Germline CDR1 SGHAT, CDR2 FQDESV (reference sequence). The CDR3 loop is CASSSRDRNYEQYF.

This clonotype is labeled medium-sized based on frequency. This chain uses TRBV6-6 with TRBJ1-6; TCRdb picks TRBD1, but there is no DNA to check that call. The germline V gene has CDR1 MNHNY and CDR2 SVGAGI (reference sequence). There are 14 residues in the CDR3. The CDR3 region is CASSRGARYSPLHF.

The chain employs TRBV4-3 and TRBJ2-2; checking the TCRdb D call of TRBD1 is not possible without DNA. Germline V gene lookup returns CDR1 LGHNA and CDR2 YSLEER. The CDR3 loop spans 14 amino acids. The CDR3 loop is CASSFDSNTGELFF.

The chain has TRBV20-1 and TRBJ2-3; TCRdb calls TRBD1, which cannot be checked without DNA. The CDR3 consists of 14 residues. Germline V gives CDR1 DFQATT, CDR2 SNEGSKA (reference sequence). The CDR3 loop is CSARWDTSTDTQYF.

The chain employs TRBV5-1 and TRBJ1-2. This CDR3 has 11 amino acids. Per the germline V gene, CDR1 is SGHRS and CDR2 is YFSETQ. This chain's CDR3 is CASSPNYGYTF.

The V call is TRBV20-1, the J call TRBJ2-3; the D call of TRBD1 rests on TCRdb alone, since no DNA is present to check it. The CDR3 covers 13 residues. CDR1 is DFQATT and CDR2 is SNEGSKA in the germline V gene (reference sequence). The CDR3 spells CSDRGQGTDTQYF.

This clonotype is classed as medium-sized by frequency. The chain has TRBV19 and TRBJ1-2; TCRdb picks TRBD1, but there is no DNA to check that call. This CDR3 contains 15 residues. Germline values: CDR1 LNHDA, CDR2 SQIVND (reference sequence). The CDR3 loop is CASSIVPTGTYGYTF.

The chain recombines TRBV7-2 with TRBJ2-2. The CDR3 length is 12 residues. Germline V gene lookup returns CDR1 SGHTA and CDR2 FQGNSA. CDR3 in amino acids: CASSPRTGELFF.

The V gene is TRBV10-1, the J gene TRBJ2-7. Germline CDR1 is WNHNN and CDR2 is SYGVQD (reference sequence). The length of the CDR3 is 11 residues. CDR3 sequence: CASSDLGEQYF.

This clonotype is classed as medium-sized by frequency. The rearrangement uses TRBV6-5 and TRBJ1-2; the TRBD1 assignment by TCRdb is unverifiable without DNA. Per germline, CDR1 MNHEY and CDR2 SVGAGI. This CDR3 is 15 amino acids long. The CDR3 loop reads CASSYSVTGNYGYTF.

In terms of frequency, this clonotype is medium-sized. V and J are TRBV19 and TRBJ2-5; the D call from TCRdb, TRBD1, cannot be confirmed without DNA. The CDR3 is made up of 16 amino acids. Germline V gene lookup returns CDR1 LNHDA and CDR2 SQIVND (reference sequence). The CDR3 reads CASSAPRGGLAETQYF.

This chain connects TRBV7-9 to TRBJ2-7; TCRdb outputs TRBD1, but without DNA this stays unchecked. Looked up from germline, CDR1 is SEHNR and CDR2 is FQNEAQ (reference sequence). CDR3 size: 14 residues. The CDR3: CASSSQDQGYEQYF.

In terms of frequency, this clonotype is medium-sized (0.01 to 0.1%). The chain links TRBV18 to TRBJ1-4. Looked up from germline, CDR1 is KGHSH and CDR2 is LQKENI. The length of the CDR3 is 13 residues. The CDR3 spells CASSHDLSEKLFF.

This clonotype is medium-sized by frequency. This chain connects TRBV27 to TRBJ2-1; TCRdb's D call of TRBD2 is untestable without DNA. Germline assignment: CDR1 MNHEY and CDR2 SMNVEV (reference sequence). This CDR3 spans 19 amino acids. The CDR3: CASSLSERVSGIRVNEQFF.

This CDR3 is CSARVQEMGTDTQYF. This rearrangement joins TRBV20-1 to TRBJ2-3. CDR1 and CDR2 from the germline V gene are DFQATT and SNEGSKA (reference sequence). This CDR3 is built from 15 residues.

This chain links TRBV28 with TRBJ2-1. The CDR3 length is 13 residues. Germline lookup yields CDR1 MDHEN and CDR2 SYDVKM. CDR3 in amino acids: CASGLGFYNEQFF.

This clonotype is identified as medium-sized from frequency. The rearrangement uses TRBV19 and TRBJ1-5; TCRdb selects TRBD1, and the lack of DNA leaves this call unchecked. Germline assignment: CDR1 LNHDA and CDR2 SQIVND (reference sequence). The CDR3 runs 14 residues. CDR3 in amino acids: CASSIVRDRQPQHF.

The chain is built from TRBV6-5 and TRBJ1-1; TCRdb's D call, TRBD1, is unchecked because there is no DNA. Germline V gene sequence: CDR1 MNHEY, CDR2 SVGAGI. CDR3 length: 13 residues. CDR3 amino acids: CASSYGAVTEAFF.

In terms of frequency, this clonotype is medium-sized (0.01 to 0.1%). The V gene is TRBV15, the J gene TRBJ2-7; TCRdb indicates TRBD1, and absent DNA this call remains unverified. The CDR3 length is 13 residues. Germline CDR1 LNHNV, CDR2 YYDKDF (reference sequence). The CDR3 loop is CATSRVDSNEQYF.

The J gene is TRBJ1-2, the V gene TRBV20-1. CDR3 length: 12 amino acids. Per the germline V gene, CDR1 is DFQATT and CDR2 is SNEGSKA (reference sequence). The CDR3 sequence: CSAETANYGYTF.

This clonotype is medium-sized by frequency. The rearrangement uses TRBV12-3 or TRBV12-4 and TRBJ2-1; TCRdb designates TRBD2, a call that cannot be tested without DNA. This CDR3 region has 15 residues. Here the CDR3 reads CASSLFGAVYNEQFF.

CDR3 sequence reads: CASSPPGQQTRDEKLFF. The rearrangement joins TRBV18 to TRBJ1-4; TCRdb's D call, TRBD1, is unchecked because there is no DNA. Germline CDR1 and CDR2: KGHSH and LQKENI. The CDR3 consists of 17 residues.

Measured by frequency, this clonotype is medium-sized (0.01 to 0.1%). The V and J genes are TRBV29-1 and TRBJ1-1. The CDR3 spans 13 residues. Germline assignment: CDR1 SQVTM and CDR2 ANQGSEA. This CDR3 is CSATEGRWAEAFF. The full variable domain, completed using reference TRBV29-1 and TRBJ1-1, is SAVISQKPSRDICQRGTSLTIQCQVDSQVTMMFWYRQQPGQSLTLIATANQGSEATYESGFVIDKFPISRPNLTFSTLTVSNMSPEDSSIYLCSATEGRWAEAFFGQGTRLTVV.

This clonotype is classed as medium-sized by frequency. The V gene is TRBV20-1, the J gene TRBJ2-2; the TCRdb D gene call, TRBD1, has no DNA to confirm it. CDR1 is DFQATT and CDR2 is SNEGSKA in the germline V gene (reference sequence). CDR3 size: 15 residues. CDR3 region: CSGRGGGAGTGELFF.

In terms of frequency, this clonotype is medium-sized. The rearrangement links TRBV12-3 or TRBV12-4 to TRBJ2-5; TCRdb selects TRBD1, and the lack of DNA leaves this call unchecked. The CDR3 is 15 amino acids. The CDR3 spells CASSLGTGLQETQYF.

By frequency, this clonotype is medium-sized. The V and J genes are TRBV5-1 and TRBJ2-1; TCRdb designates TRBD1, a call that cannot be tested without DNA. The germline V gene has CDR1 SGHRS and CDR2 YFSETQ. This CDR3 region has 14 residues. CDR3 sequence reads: CASAVGQSYNEQFF.

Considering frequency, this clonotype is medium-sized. The CDR3 here is CASSPLLGADLTGELFF. The chain combines TRBV18 with TRBJ2-2; TCRdb lists TRBD2, though no DNA is available to test this call. Germline assignment: CDR1 KGHSH and CDR2 LQKENI. The CDR3 has 17 residues.